This T cell receptor (beta chain) was sequenced in a study of T cells after posttransplantation cyclophosphamide. On the day of bone marrow donation, the related graft donor provided peripheral blood. Profiled with immunoSEQ multiplex PCR; TCRdb holds only in-frame clones, not every one. The data hold 25,000 to 35,000 clones, with 80% to 90% observed a single time. A remark on this clone: No antigen is known for it.

Germline CDR1 and CDR2: SGHVS and FNYEAQ. The J segment lost 4 bases and the V segment lost 5 bases, leaving 8 bases of the junction unmatched. The length of the CDR3 is 15 residues. Study-wide findings and caveats: Donor-recipient repertoire similarity was low at 1-2 months, rising over year one. Skin or GI-infiltrating T cells shared few TRB sequences with blood.

The rearrangement uses TRBV7-6 and TRBJ2-5; TRBD1 matches at 9 bases. Sequenced input: PBMCs. The sequence derives from a man aged 45-65 years. The CDR3: CASSRTGTGRETQYF. The CDR3 coding sequence is TGTGCCAGCAGCCGAACCGGGACAGGGAGAGAGACCCAGTACTTC. The full variable domain, in which reference TRBV7-6 and TRBJ2-5 provide the parts outside the CDR3, is GAGVSQSPRYKVTKRGQDVALRCDPISGHVSLYWYRQALGQGPEFLTYFNYEAQQDKSGLPNDRFSAERPEGSISTLTIQRTEQRDSAMYRCASSRTGTGRETQYFGPGTRLLVL.